This TCR beta chain emerged from a study of tissue T cells after allogeneic stem cell transplantation. Whole-study results and caveats: Blood and spleen captured only part of the tissue TCR repertoire. TCR repertoires tracked anatomic similarity, regardless of disease or transplant status.

Sample time point: mouse harvest day 7 after allogeneic transplant. Tail vein injection delivered 10^7 T-cell-depleted bone marrow cells and 10^6 splenic CD5+ T cells. Tissues came from B6→BALB/c major-mismatch GVHD mice at day 7 or 14. About this clone: What it binds is not known. These gene names are mouse names. The read halts 1 residue ahead of the CDR3 end, with the missing end drawn from the germline J gene.

TCRbeta CDR3 was sequenced at survey depth with template counts. Produced via immunoSEQ multiplex PCR; TCRdb's table is partial and in-frame only. The sample contains around 8,700 clones, 40% to 45% of which appear only once. Germline CDR1 reads NNHNN; CDR2 reads SYGAGS (reference sequence). This CDR3 spans 13 amino acids. The ends lost 0 bases at V and 6 bases at J; junction bases unmatched: 2. Source material: skin. This TCR was recovered from a female BALB/c mouse given C57BL/6 T cells with graft-versus-host disease after an allogeneic hematopoietic cell transplant. V usage is TRBV13-2 and J usage is TRBJ2-7, with 8 bases matching TRBD2. Partial CDR3 DNA: TGTGCCAGCGGTGATGCCTGGGGGGTTGAACAGTAC. Translated: CASGDAWGVEQY. In full, the CDR3 reads CASGDAWGVEQYF.